Following are 3 T cell receptor beta chains from one sample sequenced in a study of T-cell memory formation after mild COVID-19. TCRdb recomputed calls from the 5' RACE reads with MiXCR, one row per CDR3 protein. This sample has approximately 250,000 distinct CDR3 sequences, with about 16% found just once. Sequences were obtained from PBMCs or a T cell subset sorted from them (not recorded which). These receptors all stem from an adult woman who had mild COVID-19 (a few samples of this study predate the infection). Cell type and time point are not known.

This clonotype was observed a few times. The V gene is TRBV20-1, the J gene TRBJ2-7; D ambiguous. Germline V lookup: CDR1 DFQATT, CDR2 SNEGSKA (reference sequence). CDR3 length equals 14 residues. Trimming stripped 3 bases from V and 3 bases from J, with 15 bases between. As DNA, the CDR3 is TGCAGTGCTAGTGTGCAGACCCTTTACTACGAGCAGTACTTC. It translates to CSASVQTLYYEQYF.

The J gene is TRBJ2-7, the V gene TRBV6-2 or TRBV6-3; 7 positions agree with TRBD1. Germline CDR1 MNHEY, CDR2 SVGEGT. The length of the CDR3 is 13 residues. V lost 7 bases and J lost 3; bases outside the gene matches: 6. This CDR3 reads CASKGTALYEQYF. CDR3 sequence (DNA): TGTGCCAGCAAGGGGACAGCACTCTACGAGCAGTACTTC.

This CDR3 is CAWRRGGGTSGTNEQFF. CDR3 DNA sequence: TGTGCCTGGAGACGTGGTGGGGGGACTAGCGGGACCAATGAGCAGTTCTTC. The chain couples TRBV30 to TRBJ2-1; 13 bases map to TRBD2. Germline V gene sequence: CDR1 GTSNPN, CDR2 SVGIG (reference sequence). The CDR3 sequence is 17 residues long. V was clipped by 3 bases and J by 6 bases; unmatched bases: 11.